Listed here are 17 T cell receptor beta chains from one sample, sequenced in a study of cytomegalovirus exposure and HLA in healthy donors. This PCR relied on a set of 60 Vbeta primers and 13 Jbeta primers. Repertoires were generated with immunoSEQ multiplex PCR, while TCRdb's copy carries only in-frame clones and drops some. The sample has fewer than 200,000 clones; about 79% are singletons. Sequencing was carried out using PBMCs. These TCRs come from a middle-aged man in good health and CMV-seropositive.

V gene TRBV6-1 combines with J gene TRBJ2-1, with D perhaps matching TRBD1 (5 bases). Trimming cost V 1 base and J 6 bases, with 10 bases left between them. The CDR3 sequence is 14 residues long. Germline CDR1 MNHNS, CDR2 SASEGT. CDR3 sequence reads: CASSEGGSLNEQFF. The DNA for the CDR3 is TGTGCCAGCAGTGAAGGGGGCAGCCTCAATGAGCAGTTCTTC.

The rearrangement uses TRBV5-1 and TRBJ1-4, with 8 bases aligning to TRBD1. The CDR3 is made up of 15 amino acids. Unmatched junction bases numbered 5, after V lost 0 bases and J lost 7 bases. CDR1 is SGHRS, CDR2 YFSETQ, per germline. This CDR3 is CASSLDRQGTEKLFF. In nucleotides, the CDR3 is TGCGCCAGCAGCTTGGATCGACAGGGGACTGAAAAACTGTTTTTT.

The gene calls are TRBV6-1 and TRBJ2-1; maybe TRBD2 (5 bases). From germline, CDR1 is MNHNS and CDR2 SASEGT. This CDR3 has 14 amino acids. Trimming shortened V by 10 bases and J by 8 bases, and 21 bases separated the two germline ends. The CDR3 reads CATSSLRGFDEQFF. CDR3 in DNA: TGTGCCACCTCTAGCCTGAGAGGGTTCGATGAGCAGTTCTTC.

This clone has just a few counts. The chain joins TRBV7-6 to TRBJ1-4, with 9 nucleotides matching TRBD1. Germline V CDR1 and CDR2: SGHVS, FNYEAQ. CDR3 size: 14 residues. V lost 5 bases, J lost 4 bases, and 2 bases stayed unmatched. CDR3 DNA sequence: TGTGCCAGCAGCCGGGACAGGGATAATGAAAAACTGTTTTTT. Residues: CASSRDRDNEKLFF.

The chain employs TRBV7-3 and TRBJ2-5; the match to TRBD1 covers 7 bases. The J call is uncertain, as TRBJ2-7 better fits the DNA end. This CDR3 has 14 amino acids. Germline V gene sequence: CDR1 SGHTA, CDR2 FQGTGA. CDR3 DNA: TGTGCCAGCAGCTTGGGACAGCTGAGCGACGAGCAGTACTTC. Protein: CASSLGQLSDEQYF.

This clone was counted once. This CDR3 reads CSVARDRGTDTQYF. The CDR3 DNA is TGCAGCGTTGCAAGGGACAGGGGAACAGATACGCAGTATTTT. This chain connects TRBV29-1 to TRBJ2-3, with 10 bases fitting TRBD1. The CDR3 has 14 amino acids. Germline V CDR1 and CDR2: SQVTM, ANQGSEA. With V trimmed by 4 bases and J by 3 bases, 4 bases remained unmatched.

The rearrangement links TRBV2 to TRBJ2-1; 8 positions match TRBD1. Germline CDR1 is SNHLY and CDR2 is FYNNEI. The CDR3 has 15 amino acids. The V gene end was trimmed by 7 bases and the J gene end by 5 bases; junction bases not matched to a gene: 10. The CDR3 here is CASNEGWTGHNEQFF. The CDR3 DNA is TGTGCCAGCAACGAAGGTTGGACAGGGCACAATGAGCAGTTCTTC.

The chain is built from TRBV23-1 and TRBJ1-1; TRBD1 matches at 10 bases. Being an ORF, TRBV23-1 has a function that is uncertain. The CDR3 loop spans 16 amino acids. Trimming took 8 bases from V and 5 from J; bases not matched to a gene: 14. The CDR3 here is CASGPGQGIRVTEAFF. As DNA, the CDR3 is TGCGCCAGCGGGCCGGGACAGGGGATCCGCGTGACTGAAGCTTTCTTT.

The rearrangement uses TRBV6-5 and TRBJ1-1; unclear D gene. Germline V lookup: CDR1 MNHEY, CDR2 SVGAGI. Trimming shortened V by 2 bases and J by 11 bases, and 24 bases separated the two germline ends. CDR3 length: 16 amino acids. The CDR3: CASSYAPREEAGYAFF. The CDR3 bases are TGTGCCAGCAGTTACGCCCCCCGGGAAGAGGCGGGATACGCTTTCTTT.

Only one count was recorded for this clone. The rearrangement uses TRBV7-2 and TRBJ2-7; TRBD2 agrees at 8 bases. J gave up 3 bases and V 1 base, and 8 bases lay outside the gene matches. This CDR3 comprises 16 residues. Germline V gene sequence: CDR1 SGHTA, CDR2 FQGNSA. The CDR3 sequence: CASSLGGAGDRYEQYF. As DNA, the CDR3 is TGTGCCAGCAGCTTAGGGGGAGCGGGAGATCGCTACGAGCAGTACTTC.

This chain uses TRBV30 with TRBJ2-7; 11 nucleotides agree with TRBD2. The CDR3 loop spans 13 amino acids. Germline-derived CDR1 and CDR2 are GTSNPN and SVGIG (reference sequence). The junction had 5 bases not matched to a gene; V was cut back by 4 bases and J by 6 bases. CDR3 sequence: CAWNTGTSGEQYF. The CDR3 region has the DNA TGTGCCTGGAATACCGGGACTAGCGGCGAGCAGTACTTC.

DNA for the CDR3: TGTGCCAGCAGCATTAGCGGGAGTGGAGATACGCAGTATTTT. Protein: CASSISGSGDTQYF. The rearrangement joins TRBV7-9 to TRBJ2-3; 9 bases are shared with TRBD2. The CDR3 has 14 residues. Germline V gene lookup returns CDR1 SEHNR and CDR2 FQNEAQ (reference sequence). The V gene end was trimmed by 5 bases and the J gene end by 5 bases; junction bases not matched to a gene: 5.

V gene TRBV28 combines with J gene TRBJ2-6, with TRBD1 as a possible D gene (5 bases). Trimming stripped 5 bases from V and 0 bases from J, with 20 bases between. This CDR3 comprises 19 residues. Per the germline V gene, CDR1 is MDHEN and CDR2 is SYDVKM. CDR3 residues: CASSPGHWFRSSGANVLTF. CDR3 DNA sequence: TGTGCCAGCAGTCCCGGACATTGGTTTCGTAGCTCTGGGGCCAACGTCCTGACTTTC.

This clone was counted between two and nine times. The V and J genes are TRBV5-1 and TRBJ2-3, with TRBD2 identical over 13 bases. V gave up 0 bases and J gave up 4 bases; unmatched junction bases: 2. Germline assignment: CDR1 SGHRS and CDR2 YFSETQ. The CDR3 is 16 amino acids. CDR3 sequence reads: CASSLGTSGSADTQYF. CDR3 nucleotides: TGCGCCAGCAGCTTGGGGACTAGCGGGAGTGCAGATACGCAGTATTTT.

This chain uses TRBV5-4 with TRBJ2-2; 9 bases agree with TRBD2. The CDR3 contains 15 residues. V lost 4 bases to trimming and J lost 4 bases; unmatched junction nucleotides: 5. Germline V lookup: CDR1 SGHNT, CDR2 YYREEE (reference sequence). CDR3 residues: CASSIAGVTTGELFF. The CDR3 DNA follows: TGTGCCAGCAGCATAGCGGGAGTTACCACCGGGGAGCTGTTTTTT.

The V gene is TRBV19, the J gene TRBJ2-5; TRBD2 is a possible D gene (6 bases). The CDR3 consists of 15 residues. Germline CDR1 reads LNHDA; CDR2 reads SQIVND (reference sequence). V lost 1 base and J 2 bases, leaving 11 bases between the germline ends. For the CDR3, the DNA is TGTGCCAGTAGTATAGTCAGCGGGCTTCAAGAGACCCAGTACTTC. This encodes CASSIVSGLQETQYF.

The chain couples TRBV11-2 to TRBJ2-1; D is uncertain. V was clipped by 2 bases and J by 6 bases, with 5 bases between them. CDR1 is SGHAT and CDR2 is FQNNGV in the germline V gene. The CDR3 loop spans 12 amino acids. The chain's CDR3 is CASSLPPNEQFF. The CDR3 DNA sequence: TGTGCCAGCAGCTTACCTCCCAATGAGCAGTTCTTC.